A selection of T cell receptor beta chains follows, all from one sample in a study of T-cell reconstitution after alpha-beta-depleted transplantation in children. TCRdb redid the calling of the PCR reads with MiXCR, one entry per CDR3 protein. The table lists hundreds of thousands of distinct CDR3 sequences, approximately 16% of them singletons. The sample here was PBMCs from the stem cell graft donor, taken from the stem cell graft. These receptors came from a human donor who donated a stem cell graft to a child with acute myeloid leukemia. Each CDR3 is given with its conserved first and last residue. A D gene is named only where the DNA matches it firmly. Rows give clone size only sometimes, using once, few, many, or a class for an expanded clone.

size	V	J	D	DNA	CDR3
-	TRBV7-9	TRBJ1-2	TRBD1	TGTGCCAGCAGCCCTCCCGGGACAGGGGCCTATGGCTACACCTTC	CASSPPGTGAYGYTF
many	TRBV20-1	TRBJ1-5	-	TGCAGTGCTAGGTGGGGGCAGGGGAATCAGCCCCAGCATTTT	CSARWGQGNQPQHF
-	TRBV20-1	TRBJ2-6	TRBD1	TGCAGTGCTAGAGTCCGGGACAGGGACTCTGGGGCCAACGTCCTGACTTTC	CSARVRDRDSGANVLTF
many	TRBV20-1	TRBJ1-2	-	TGCAGTGCTAGAGAACAGGCTTCCGGAAATTACTATGGCTACACCTTC	CSAREQASGNYYGYTF
many	TRBV11-2	TRBJ2-1	TRBD1	TGTGCCAGCAGCTTTCCCATAGACGGCCAGGGACAGGGTACGGATGAGCAGTTCTTC	CASSFPIDGQGQGTDEQFF
many	TRBV20-1	TRBJ2-3	-	TGCAGTGCTAGTCCCAGGGAAACAGATACGCAGTATTTT	CSASPRETDTQYF
many	TRBV20-1	TRBJ2-3	TRBD2	TGCAGTGCATTCCCGAATAGCGGGGCTAGCACAGATACGCAGTATTTT	CSAFPNSGASTDTQYF
few	TRBV5-6	TRBJ2-2	-	TGTGCCAGCAGCTTGGGGGGGCGAACGGGCACCGGGGAGCTGTTTTTT	CASSLGGRTGTGELFF
once	TRBV5-1	TRBJ1-3	-	TGCGCCAGCAGCTTGGACATCCCTGGAAACACCATATATTTT	CASSLDIPGNTIYF
many	TRBV7-2	TRBJ1-1	TRBD1	TGTGCCAGCAGCTTTAGCGGCAGGGGGCCGACTGAAGCTTTCTTT	CASSFSGRGPTEAFF
many	TRBV29-1	TRBJ2-1	-	TGCAGCGTTGACGGCGACAGGTCCGATCAGTTCTTC	CSVDGDRSDQFF
many	TRBV20-1	TRBJ2-5	TRBD1	TGCAGTGCAGGGACAGGGTGGGAGACCCAGTACTTC	CSAGTGWETQYF
many	TRBV7-9	TRBJ2-2	TRBD1	TGTGCCAGCAGCTGGACAGGGAGTACCGGGGAGCTGTTTTTT	CASSWTGSTGELFF
few	TRBV25-1	TRBJ2-1	-	TGTGCCAGCAGTGAATATACCGGGCCCGATGAGCAGTTCTTC	CASSEYTGPDEQFF
few	TRBV15	TRBJ1-1	-	TGTGCCACCAGCGGGCAAAGACCCGTGGGGAACACTGAAGCTTTCTTT	CATSGQRPVGNTEAFF
-	TRBV29-1	TRBJ1-4	-	TGCAGCGCGCTACAGGGTGACCATGAAAAACTGTTTTTT	CSALQGDHEKLFF
-	TRBV7-2	TRBJ2-2	-	TGTGCCAGCAGCTCCCCCACAGGGATAACCGAGGAGCTGTTTTTT	CASSSPTGITEELFF
-	TRBV20-1	TRBJ2-3	-	TGCTGTGCTAGAGATCCCCCGGGACACATCACAGATACGCAGTATTTT	CCARDPPGHITDTQYF
few	TRBV18	TRBJ2-2	TRBD2	TGTGCCAGCTCACCGTTCCAAGCGGGGGGCCAGAACACCGGGGAGCTGTTTTTT	CASSPFQAGGQNTGELFF
-	TRBV2	TRBJ1-5	TRBD1	TGTGCCAGCAGTAGACAGGGAAGAGATCAGCCCCAGCATTTT	CASSRQGRDQPQHF
-	TRBV25-1	TRBJ2-1	TRBD1	TGTGCCAGCGGGTTTAAGACAGGGATCAATGAGCAGTTCTTC	CASGFKTGINEQFF
many	TRBV20-1	TRBJ2-3	-	TGCAGTGCTAGAGGATCCGGGGGGCGTTTCACAGATACGCAGTATTTT	CSARGSGGRFTDTQYF
-	TRBV7-2	TRBJ1-3	-	TGTGCCAGCAGCTCCCGGGACCCGGGGAGCAACACCATATATTTT	CASSSRDPGSNTIYF
-	TRBV7-2	TRBJ2-6	-	TGTACCAGCAGCTCCCGGACCGACTCTGGGGCCAACGTCCTGACTTTC	CTSSSRTDSGANVLTF
-	TRBV7-8	TRBJ2-1	-	TGTGCCAGCAGCTCGACGAGAAACAATGAGCAGTTCTTC	CASSSTRNNEQFF
few	TRBV12-3/TRBV12-4	TRBJ2-2	-	TGTGCCAGCAGTTTAGGTGGGGGGCCCGGGGAGCTGTTTTTT	CASSLGGGPGELFF
few	TRBV7-3	TRBJ1-1	-	TGTGCCAGCAGCTCCGCTCTGGGGACTGAAGCTTTCTTT	CASSSALGTEAFF
few	TRBV24-1	TRBJ2-1	TRBD1	TGTGCCACCAGTGATAATCCCGGGACAGGCAAAACCTACAATGAGCAGTTCTTC	CATSDNPGTGKTYNEQFF
many	TRBV29-1	TRBJ1-1	-	TGCAGCGTCGCCCCCCGGCTGAACACTGAAGCTTTCTTT	CSVAPRLNTEAFF
few	TRBV7-2	TRBJ1-5	TRBD1	TGTGCCAGCAGCGAGCGGACAGGGGATCAGCCCCAGCATTTT	CASSERTGDQPQHF
many	TRBV12-3/TRBV12-4	TRBJ2-1	TRBD1	TGTGCCAGCAGTTTGGACAGGGTTTTTGAGCAGTTCTTC	CASSLDRVFEQFF
-	TRBV12-3/TRBV12-4	TRBJ1-5	-	TGTGCCAGCAGGTTGGCCTCCACGGGGGCAGACCAGCATTTT	CASRLASTGADQHF
few	TRBV20-1	TRBJ1-1	-	TGCAGTGGAAAAAGCGGCGCTGAAGCTTTCTTT	CSGKSGAEAFF
few	TRBV7-2	TRBJ2-4	TRBD2	TGTGCCAGCAGCTCCCCTAGCGGGGGGCGGAACATTCAGTACTTC	CASSSPSGGRNIQYF
-	TRBV5-1	TRBJ2-3	-	TGCGCCAGCAGCCCTGAGTTGACAGATACGCAGTATTTT	CASSPELTDTQYF
-	TRBV4-1	TRBJ2-5	TRBD1	TGCGCCAGCAGCCATCCCGGGACAGGGGATGAAGAGACCCAGTACTTC	CASSHPGTGDEETQYF
-	TRBV7-2	TRBJ1-3	TRBD1	TGTGCCAGCAGCCCGACTCGACAGGGGGGGACTGGGAACACCATATATTTT	CASSPTRQGGTGNTIYF
many	TRBV6-5	TRBJ1-5	-	TGTGCCAGCAGTTACTCAAGGTCGGATCAGCCCCAGCATTTT	CASSYSRSDQPQHF
-	TRBV12-3/TRBV12-4	TRBJ2-7	TRBD2	TGTGCCAGCAGTTTAAGGGACTACTCCTACGAGCAGTACTTC	CASSLRDYSYEQYF
few	TRBV5-8	TRBJ1-1	-	TGTGCCAGCAGCTTTGAGGGGGACGGCACTGAAGCTTTCTTT	CASSFEGDGTEAFF
many	TRBV20-1	TRBJ2-1	-	TGCAGTGCTAGACCCGGGGGCCGGCAGTTCTTC	CSARPGGRQFF
many	TRBV20-1	TRBJ2-1	TRBD1	TGCAGTGCCGTCGACAGGGACCTCTCCTACAATGAGCAGTTCTTC	CSAVDRDLSYNEQFF
-	TRBV5-1	TRBJ2-1	TRBD1	TGCGCCAGCAGCTTCCCCAAACAGGGGTACTCCTACAATGAGCAGTTCTTC	CASSFPKQGYSYNEQFF
-	TRBV4-2	TRBJ2-4	TRBD2	TGTGCCAGCAGCCAGGCGGGGGGTGATAGAAACATTCAGTACTTC	CASSQAGGDRNIQYF
few	TRBV7-8	TRBJ1-1	-	TGTGCCAGCAGCCCGAGACGTCCCGGTCGGGAACAGAACACTGAAGCTTTCTTT	CASSPRRPGREQNTEAFF
many	TRBV29-1	TRBJ2-5	-	TGCAGCGTTGTAAGTGGAGGGTTGAAGACCCAGTACTTC	CSVVSGGLKTQYF
few	TRBV7-9	TRBJ1-5	-	TGTGCCAGCAGCTTAGGGACCATCGATCAGCCCCAGCATTTT	CASSLGTIDQPQHF
many	TRBV12-3/TRBV12-4	TRBJ2-1	-	TGTGCCAGCAGTTTGGGGGGGCGAGGTGAGCAGTTCTTC	CASSLGGRGEQFF
many	TRBV12-3/TRBV12-4	TRBJ1-6	-	TGTGCCAGCAGTTTAACAGGAACCAATTCACCCCTCCACTTT	CASSLTGTNSPLHF
many	TRBV12-3/TRBV12-4	TRBJ2-1	TRBD1	TGTGCCAGCAGTTTTTTGGACAGGGGAAATGAGCAGTTCTTC	CASSFLDRGNEQFF
many	TRBV20-1	TRBJ1-5	TRBD1	TGCAGTGCTAGAGAGACAGGGGGGAAGGGAAATCAGCCCCAGCATTTT	CSARETGGKGNQPQHF